These 11 T cell receptor beta chains were sequenced from one sample in a study of T cells in Graves' hyperthyroidism and ophthalmopathy. RNA transcripts were the template for amplifying TCR beta CDR3 regions. During a first-round RT-PCR of the TCR CDR3, the HTBI primer set was used. TCRdb reprocessed the multiplex PCR reads with MiXCR, giving one entry per CDR3 protein. The sample contains roughly 560,000 distinct CDR3 sequences, roughly 14% of which appear only once. The specimen sequenced was blood. These receptors were collected from a woman aged 40 to 50 with Graves' ophthalmopathy.

This clonotype was observed many times. The V and J genes are TRBV29-1 and TRBJ2-5, with 7 bases lining up with TRBD2. With 1 base clipped from V and 2 bases from J, the junction kept 4 bases outside the gene matches. Germline CDR1 and CDR2: SQVTM and ANQGSEA. The CDR3 is 14 amino acids. CDR3 in DNA: TGCAGCGTTGAAGTATGGCGGGGGCAAGAGACCCAGTACTTC. Residues: CSVEVWRGQETQYF.

In its sample, this clonotype was seen many times. V usage is TRBV5-1 and J usage is TRBJ1-2; 9 positions agree with TRBD1. The junction had 7 bases not matched to a gene; V was cut back by 3 bases and J by 4 bases. CDR1 is SGHRS and CDR2 is YFSETQ in the germline V gene. The CDR3 runs 15 residues. DNA for the CDR3: TGCGCCAGCAGCTCGGAGACAGGGGGGATCTATGGCTACACCTTC. It yields the protein CASSSETGGIYGYTF.

Turning to this clonotype: Being one base from a much bigger clone, this may be a read error. The rearrangement joins TRBV14 to TRBJ1-3; D not certain. Germline loops: CDR1 SGHDN, CDR2 FVKESK. The CDR3 covers 14 residues. The CDR3 sequence is CASSQGAIGNTVYF. The CDR3 coding sequence is TGTGCCAGCAGCCAAGGAGCCATTGGAAACACCGTATATTTT.

This clonotype has just a few counts. This chain joins TRBV5-8 and TRBJ2-5, with D perhaps matching TRBD1 or TRBD2 (5 bases each). V was shortened by 5 bases and J by 4 bases, with 15 bases between the two germline ends. CDR1 is SGHTS and CDR2 is YDEGEE in the germline V gene. The CDR3 totals 14 residues. DNA for the CDR3: TGTGCCAGCAGGAGGGGCTGGACCGGAGAGACCCAGTACTTC. Protein sequence: CASRRGWTGETQYF.

This clonotype was seen at least ten times. V usage is TRBV12-3 or TRBV12-4 and J usage is TRBJ2-1; 9 bases map to TRBD2. This CDR3 contains 15 residues. V lost 1 base, J lost 3 bases, and 1 base stayed unmatched. The CDR3 reads CASSLGAGGYNEQFF. CDR3 nucleotide sequence: TGTGCCAGCAGTTTAGGAGCGGGGGGCTACAATGAGCAGTTCTTC.

This clonotype was observed a few times. The chain has TRBV5-1 and TRBJ2-7, with D perhaps matching TRBD2 (6 bases). CDR1 SGHRS and CDR2 YFSETQ come from the germline V gene. CDR3 length: 14 amino acids. The V end lost 4 bases, the J end lost 2 bases, and 13 bases lay between the germline ends. CDR3 nucleotides: TGCGCCAGCAGCGGAACTAGCCGAGCCTACGAGCAGTACTTC. Translated: CASSGTSRAYEQYF.

The chain employs TRBV6-1 and TRBJ1-2; D unclear. Germline V gene data show CDR1 as MNHNS and CDR2 as SASEGT. The CDR3 consists of 15 residues. The V and J ends lost 6 bases and 1 base respectively, with 15 bases between them. In DNA, the CDR3 is TGTGCCAGCAGCGACGGTGGCAGGAGTAACTATGGCTACACCTTC. Protein: CASSDGGRSNYGYTF.

This clonotype occurred a few times. This sequence joins TRBV27 and TRBJ2-5; no clear D gene. The germline V and J ends were trimmed by 4 bases and 0 bases, with 12 bases remaining between them. Germline CDR1 and CDR2: MNHEY and SMNVEV (reference sequence). The CDR3 is 15 amino acids. The CDR3, as DNA: TGTGCCAGCAGTTCATCAATAAGTAACCAAGAGACCCAGTACTTC. It codes for CASSSSISNQETQYF.

This chain joins TRBV18 and TRBJ1-2; TRBD1 matches 7 bases. The CDR3 is 13 residues long. Germline CDR1 is KGHSH and CDR2 is LQKENI. V trimming: 6 bases; J trimming: 8 bases; junction bases outside the gene matches: 9. The CDR3 reads CASSSDRSGGYTF. The CDR3 coding sequence is TGTGCCAGCTCTTCGGACAGGTCTGGGGGCTACACCTTC. The full variable domain, completed using reference TRBV18 and TRBJ1-2, is NAGVMQNPRHLVRRRGQEARLRCSPMKGHSHVYWYRQLPEEGLKFMVYLQKENIIDESGMPKERFSAEFPKEGPSILRIQQVVRGDSAAYFCASSSDRSGGYTFGSGTRLTVV.

There are many counts of this clonotype. The rearrangement uses TRBV28 and TRBJ2-7; TRBD2 might be the D (5 bases). The CDR3 is 15 amino acids. The V gene lost 3 bases and the J gene lost 0 bases, with 12 bases spanning the gap. Germline CDR1 MDHEN, CDR2 SYDVKM. The CDR3 DNA reads TGTGCCAGCAGTTTGAGCCGGGATTCCTCCTACGAGCAGTACTTC. It codes for CASSLSRDSSYEQYF.

The chain employs TRBV6-2 or TRBV6-3 and TRBJ2-7; D tentatively reads TRBD1 or TRBD2 (5 bases each). The CDR3 contains 16 residues. Germline V gives CDR1 MNHEY, CDR2 SVGEGT. The V end was cut by 6 bases, the J end by 0 bases, with 18 bases between. The CDR3 region is CASSDSGASSSYEQYF. CDR3 DNA sequence: TGTGCCAGCAGCGACTCCGGGGCCTCGAGCTCCTACGAGCAGTACTTC.